Below, one T cell receptor (beta chain) is given with its context. The antigen it recognizes is unknown. Reads for this sample came from a NextSeq 550. The Human TCR Profiling Kit (MiLaboratory) was used to make UMI-labeled 5' RACE TRB cDNA libraries. The full amount of extracted RNA was used for cDNA synthesis, and the full amount of resulting cDNA was used for PCR amplification. Libraries were prepared in parallel using an identical number of PCR cycles. As for how the authors treated the data: MIGEC and MiXCR extracted about 53,000 +/- 10,000 unique UMI-labeled TRB cDNA molecules per library, requiring at least two reads per UMI. On average, each library contained approximately 40,000 +/- 10,000 functional in-frame TRB CDR3 nucleotide clonotypes without stop codons. Diversity metrics, including normalized Shannon-Wiener and Chao1, were computed in VDJtools after downsampling to 5000 UMI-labeled TRB molecules per sample. VDJtools was used to calculate clonotype-size-weighted physicochemical properties of the central five CDR3 residues, namely interaction energy, strength, volume and Kidera factor 4. Following TCRdb reprocessing, every CDR3 protein sequence forms one entry, and DNA is not provided. V and J calls and clone size were set by TCRdb, not the authors. The table for this sample records about 23,000 distinct CDR3 sequences. The biggest ten clones account for roughly 20% of the sample.

For every CD8+ T cell subset, approximately 330,000 cells were flow-sorted straight into RLT lysis buffer, and each subset was sorted in triplicate. Peripheral blood mononuclear cells were isolated from buffy coats using standard density gradient centrifugation. An RNeasy Mini Kit was used to extract total RNA from the sorted cells. These data belong to a study of CXCR3-negative and CXCR3-positive naive CD8 T cells (dated by TCRdb to about 2019). About the investigation overall: In total, approximately 130 million TRB reads were obtained, or roughly 1.5 +/- 0.3 million reads per library. Diversity and physicochemical repertoire analyses were performed on around 10 donors pooled from two independent experiments. Naive subsets from 5 or 6 donors and memory cells from 3 donors were included in the TRBV-TRBJ cluster analysis.

Beyond this particular receptor, the publication reports: Because surface CD5, which is linked to self-reactivity in mice, was comparable between the naive subsets, TCR interaction strength was also inferred from TRB CDR3 physicochemical properties. TRBV-TRBJ usage was similar between naive CXCR3-negative and CXCR3-positive cells from the same donor, while memory cells showed distinct patterns. Because CXCR3 expression was partially decreased after cryopreservation, freshly isolated PBMCs were used for most assays. Both naive subsets had comparably high repertoire diversity, while memory CD8+ T cells had much lower repertoire diversity.

The CDR3 contains 15 residues, cysteine and phenylalanine counted. A DNA sequence was not provided. The germline V gene (reference sequence) yields LGHDT for CDR1 and YNNKEL for CDR2. This chain is built from TRBV3-1 and TRBJ2-3; as DNA is missing, the TRBD2 call by TCRdb cannot be tested. The sequencing input was memory CD8+ T cells from blood. This specimen's cell subset or site label, interpreted: conventional CD8+ memory T cells (TMEM), sorted as controls. The receptor was derived from a human donor in good health. Some clones in this sample may be carry-over from other donors' samples. CDR3 reads: CASSQAGGPADTQYF.